This TCR beta chain originates from a study of T cells in localized non-small cell lung cancer (dated by TCRdb to 2020 to 2021). About the full investigation: The study examined T cell repertoires in roughly 240 patients with early-stage NSCLC and compared tumors with uninvolved tumor-adjacent lungs. The cohort comprised approximately 240 treatment-naïve NSCLC patients with resected, localized lung tumors. NSCLC patients had a mean age of approximately 72 years, and about 140 were male and 107 female. What the study reported, not specific to this receptor: Of the top 100 tumor clones, a median of roughly 53 were detected in paired uninvolved adjacent lung; approximately 28 were also among that lung's top 100. Longer overall survival was associated with higher blood T cell density, whereas shorter survival was associated with higher adjacent-lung clonality. Because multi-region sequencing of the tumors was not done, intratumor heterogeneity could not be ruled out. Uninvolved tumor-adjacent lung showed the highest T cell clonality, higher than tumor, which suggests more focused antigenic responses in the uninvolved tumor-adjacent lung. Because the study design was exploratory, TCR variables were selected using unadjusted p-values without false-discovery rate correction.

Note on this clone: This clone's antigen is unknown. Per-base qualities were not stored, and no clone one base away is much larger.

At diagnosis, peripheral blood, uninvolved tumor-adjacent lung and tumor were collected and were preserved as a mix of fresh-frozen and FFPE material. For TCR repertoire profiling, the blood samples were analyzed as peripheral blood mononuclear cells. TCR beta CDR3 regions were sequenced from DNA using the immunoSEQ Assay. Processing in the source paper ran as follows. T cell density was computed as TCR beta template counts normalized to usable DNA estimated by amplifying housekeeping genes. The preseqR package was used to estimate richness by extrapolating to 400,000 templates for PBMC samples and to 120,000 templates for tissue samples. Clonality was calculated as one minus Pielou's evenness. Tissue-enriched TCRs were identified through differential abundance testing performed on productive amino-acid clonotypes, with a minimum total count of 5 and an alpha of 0.1. The Jaccard Index and the Morisita Overlap Index were used to measure how much the repertoires overlapped between compartments. GLIPH grouped TCR beta CDR3s together with public tetramer-defined viral CDR3s, and a viral motif had to include at least three viral sequences and also show V-gene enrichment. In TCRdb, the immuneACCESS table is reduced to in-frame sequences with V and J assigned. These tables do not hold every clone; where another copy was compared, an unresolved V gene accounts for under half, and the others remain unexplained. V and J calls plus clone size are reproduced from that table; the DNA served to infer D and trimming. The sample table shows roughly 40,000 clones, and roughly 84% are seen once. The ten largest clonotypes hold almost 8% of the sample.

V and J lose 1 base and 4 bases, and a span of 16 bases separates them. CDR1 and CDR2, per the germline V gene, are SGHTA and FQGNSA. Spanning cysteine to phenylalanine, the CDR3 consists of 16 amino acids. Solely the CDR3 DNA is kept, with 48 bases framed from the first base. The sample here was PBMCs, taken before any cancer treatment. This clonotype originated in a man aged 40 to 75 with stage II lung adenocarcinoma. The V and J segments used are TRBV7-2 and TRBJ1-2, with TRBD1 tentatively as D gene (5 bases match). The CDR3 region has the sequence CASSLEAQGPIYGYTF. In nucleotide form, the sequence is TGTGCCAGCAGCTTAGAGGCTCAGGGACCCATCTATGGCTACACCTTC.